This TCR beta chain came from a study of persistence of HIV-infected CD4 T cells. Study details: Antigen stimulation activated a lower proportion of cells, more of them memory, than anti-CD3/anti-CD28 stimulation. Study-wide results and caveats: TCR analyses could not target the rare provirus-carrying CMV-responding cells. TCRbeta richness was lower in CMV- and Gag-responding cells than in anti-CD3/anti-CD28-responding cells.

Concerning this clone: What it binds is unknown.

Nonspecific anti-CD3/anti-CD28 bead stimulation represents the broad CD4+ T cell repertoire. Responding CD4+ T cells were sorted by upregulation of both CD40 ligand and CD69. The immunoSEQ assay was version 4, run in survey mode. TCRdb's copy holds only in-frame clones and misses some; the assay was immunoSEQ multiplex PCR. The sample records 35,000 to 55,000 clones, about 87% being singletons. V dropped 7 bases and J dropped 7 bases, with 16 bases sitting between them. Germline CDR1 is MNHEY and CDR2 is SVGAGI. The CDR3 runs 13 residues. The V call is TRBV6-5, the J call TRBJ2-5; D is possibly TRBD2 (5 bases). The sample here was CD4+ T cells sorted from PBMCs after roughly 17-hour stimulation, taken from a patient who received antiretroviral therapy. This sequence originates from an adult woman with HIV who was CMV-seropositive. CDR3: CASNSRPGGTQYF. Here the CDR3 DNA reads TGTGCCAGCAATTCTCGCCCCGGAGGGACCCAGTACTTC.